What follows are 20 T cell receptor beta chains derived from one specimen sequenced in a study of blood T cell dynamics during melanoma immunotherapy. Time point specified: pre-treatment baseline. Assay: immunoSEQ multiplex PCR; the TCRdb copy retains only in-frame clones and omits some. The table has several thousand clones, more than 75% seen once. The input for sequencing was blood, taken from a patient treated with checkpoint blockade. The receptors derive from a human donor with melanoma.

The chain joins TRBV9 to TRBJ1-3, with unresolved D. V lost 5 bases and J lost 0, with 3 bases in between. Germline V CDR1 and CDR2: SGDLS, YYNGEE. CDR3 length: 12 residues. CDR3 residues: CASRGSGNTIYF. The DNA for the CDR3 is TGTGCCAGCAGGGGCTCTGGAAACACCATATATTTT.

The chain has TRBV7-9 and TRBJ1-1; D uncertain. Germline V gene lookup returns CDR1 SEHNR and CDR2 FQNEAQ (reference sequence). This CDR3 contains 11 residues. Trimming removed 5 bases at V and 11 bases at J, with 12 bases between. The CDR3 loop is CASSDLLMAFF. The CDR3 DNA is TGTGCCAGCAGCGATCTTTTGATGGCTTTCTTT.

V is TRBV11-1 and J is TRBJ2-7; 7 bases map to TRBD2. Trimming took 5 bases from V and 7 from J; bases not matched to a gene: 8. The CDR3 spans 13 residues. CDR1 is SGHAT and CDR2 is FQDESV in the germline V gene (reference sequence). This chain's CDR3 is CASSLGGTREQYF. In nucleotides, the CDR3 is TGTGCCAGCAGCCTCGGGGGGACCCGTGAGCAGTACTTC.

This chain joins TRBV6-4 and TRBJ2-2; no definite D call. Germline V lookup: CDR1 MRHNA, CDR2 SNTAGT. The CDR3 loop spans 15 amino acids. V was shortened by 0 bases and J by 2 bases, with 7 bases between the two germline ends. This chain's CDR3 is CASSDSGLNTGELFF. In DNA form, the CDR3 reads TGTGCCAGCAGTGACTCGGGCCTCAACACCGGGGAGCTGTTTTTT.

The chain links TRBV6-5 to TRBJ2-2, with TRBD2 matching 12 bases. V shed 9 bases, J shed 5 bases, and the junction held 1 base outside the gene matches. Germline V gives CDR1 MNHEY, CDR2 SVGAGI. This CDR3 comprises 13 residues. The CDR3 sequence is CASGTSGTGELFF. The DNA of the CDR3 is TGTGCCAGTGGGACTAGCGGGACCGGGGAGCTGTTTTTT.

J is TRBJ2-7 and V is TRBV25-1, with TRBD2 matching 9 bases. CDR1 and CDR2 (germline): MGHDK, SYGVNS. This CDR3 region has 14 residues. The J segment lost 7 bases and the V segment lost 7 bases, leaving 11 bases of the junction unmatched. The CDR3 is CASMPGGREGEQYF. The CDR3 DNA reads TGTGCCAGCATGCCTGGCGGGAGGGAAGGAGAGCAGTACTTC.

The chain employs TRBV28 and TRBJ1-2; D gene uncertain. Germline loops: CDR1 MDHEN, CDR2 SYDVKM. The CDR3 covers 15 residues. The germline V and J ends were trimmed by 3 bases and 7 bases, with 18 bases remaining between them. CDR3 in amino acids: CASSLRWRVVGGYTF. The CDR3 DNA reads as TGTGCCAGCAGTTTGAGGTGGAGGGTAGTTGGTGGCTACACCTTC.

J is TRBJ2-1 and V is TRBV30, with TRBD2 matching over 12 bases. Trimming cost V 4 bases and J 4 bases; bases outside gene matches: 2. This CDR3 is built from 14 residues. CDR1 and CDR2 from the germline V gene are GTSNPN and SVGIG (reference sequence). CDR3 protein: CAWTLAGGYNEQFF. CDR3 in DNA: TGTGCCTGGACCCTAGCGGGAGGGTACAATGAGCAGTTCTTC.

V usage is TRBV5-5 and J usage is TRBJ2-7, with D possibly TRBD2 on 5 matching bases. The V and J ends lost 2 bases and 3 bases respectively, with 12 bases between them. This CDR3 comprises 14 residues. Germline-derived CDR1 and CDR2 are SGHKS and YYEKEE (reference sequence). Here the CDR3 DNA reads TGTGCCAGCAGCTTTGCGGGCAGAAACTACGAGCAGTACTTC. It yields the protein CASSFAGRNYEQYF. Combining the CDR3 with reference TRBV5-5 and TRBJ2-7 gives the whole variable domain DAGVTQSPTHLIKTRGQQVTLRCSPISGHKSVSWYQQVLGQGPQFIFQYYEKEERGRGNFPDRFSARQFPNYSSELNVNALLLGDSALYLCASSFAGRNYEQYFGPGTRLTVT.

The chain links TRBV5-1 to TRBJ2-2; TRBD2 aligns across 9 bases. Germline V gene lookup returns CDR1 SGHRS and CDR2 YFSETQ. Trimming removed 0 bases from V and 4 bases from J; junction bases left unmatched: 16. The CDR3 extends over 20 amino acids. The CDR3 DNA follows: TGCGCCAGCAGCTTGGGTTTCCCGCGGGAGGGCGTAATCGGCACCGGGGAGCTGTTTTTT. Translation gives CASSLGFPREGVIGTGELFF.

The chain has TRBV28 and TRBJ1-1, with a possible D match to TRBD1 (6 bases). The V end was cut by 4 bases, the J end by 0 bases, with 9 bases between. In germline, CDR1 is MDHEN, CDR2 SYDVKM. The CDR3 consists of 14 residues. CDR3 sequence: CASSSTGLNTEAFF. Here the CDR3 DNA reads TGTGCCAGCAGTTCGACAGGTCTGAACACTGAAGCTTTCTTT.

The chain is built from TRBV5-1 and TRBJ2-6; 11 nucleotides agree with TRBD2. CDR3 length: 19 residues. The germline CDR1 and CDR2 sequences are SGHRS and YFSETQ. The ends lost 3 bases at V and 0 bases at J; junction bases unmatched: 8. The CDR3 DNA is TGCGCCAGCAGCTCCCTTCTTCTAGCGGGAGGCTCTGGGGCCAACGTCCTGACTTTC. Its protein is CASSSLLLAGGSGANVLTF.

The genes are TRBV2 and TRBJ1-2, with TRBD1 matching over 8 bases. Trimming at V came to 6 bases and at J to 4 bases, leaving 1 base not matched to a gene. Germline CDR1 SNHLY, CDR2 FYNNEI. This CDR3 comprises 12 residues. The CDR3 spells CASSGTGYGYTF. DNA for the CDR3: TGTGCCAGCAGCGGGACAGGCTATGGCTACACCTTC.

Here the CDR3 DNA reads TGTGCCAGCAGTTCCCATAGGGGGGGCGGGAATCAGCCCCAGCATTTT. Translation: CASSSHRGGGNQPQHF. The rearrangement links TRBV28 to TRBJ1-5, with a weak D call TRBD1 (6 bases). V lost 4 bases, J lost 4 bases, and 17 bases lay in between. CDR1 MDHEN and CDR2 SYDVKM come from the germline V gene. The CDR3 runs 16 residues.

V gene TRBV6-1 combines with J gene TRBJ1-3, with a possible D match to TRBD1 (6 bases). Germline V gives CDR1 MNHNS, CDR2 SASEGT. Trimming pared 6 bases from V and 0 bases from J, leaving 12 bases between. This CDR3 spans 15 amino acids. CDR3: CASSLNRDSGNTIYF. The CDR3 nucleotides are TGTGCCAGCAGCTTAAACAGGGACTCTGGAAACACCATATATTTT.

This clone was detected only a few times. The V call is TRBV4-2, the J call TRBJ1-5, with D unresolved. The CDR3 spans 18 residues. Germline V lookup: CDR1 LGHNA, CDR2 YNFKEQ. V was clipped by 3 bases and J by 0 bases, with 18 bases between them. The CDR3 DNA reads as TGTGCCAGCAGCCAGGATCGAGCCTCGACTCTTAGCAATCAGCCCCAGCATTTT. Translation: CASSQDRASTLSNQPQHF.

The V gene is TRBV14, the J gene TRBJ2-1, with 7 bases lining up with TRBD2. The CDR3 is 15 residues long. From germline, CDR1 is SGHDN and CDR2 FVKESK. V lost 3 bases, J lost 5 bases, and 7 bases stayed unmatched. The CDR3 region is CASSQFSSGNNEQFF. The DNA for the CDR3 is TGTGCCAGCAGCCAGTTTTCTAGCGGTAACAATGAGCAGTTCTTC.

The rearrangement uses TRBV9 and TRBJ2-1; D not resolved. The length of the CDR3 is 13 residues. CDR1 and CDR2 (germline): SGDLS, YYNGEE. V lost 4 bases and J lost 7, with 12 bases in between. The CDR3 DNA is TGTGCCAGCAGCCGTGCTTCAAGGAATGAGCAGTTCTTC. It translates to CASSRASRNEQFF.

CDR3 region: CAIRTSGGAEEQYF. The CDR3 DNA reads as TGTGCCATCAGGACTAGCGGGGGGGCGGAGGAGCAGTACTTC. The genes are TRBV10-3 and TRBJ2-7, with TRBD2 identical over 14 bases. V trimming: 6 bases; J trimming: 7 bases; junction bases outside the gene matches: 5. The CDR3 runs to 14 residues. In germline, CDR1 is ENHRY, CDR2 SYGVKD.

V is TRBV2 and J is TRBJ1-5; a possible D gene is TRBD1 (5 bases). Germline CDR1 is SNHLY and CDR2 is FYNNEI. The CDR3 totals 15 residues. V was clipped by 3 bases and J by 2 bases, with 11 bases between them. CDR3: CASSEGPKGNQPQHF. The CDR3 nucleotides read TGTGCCAGCAGTGAGGGACCGAAGGGCAATCAGCCCCAGCATTTT.